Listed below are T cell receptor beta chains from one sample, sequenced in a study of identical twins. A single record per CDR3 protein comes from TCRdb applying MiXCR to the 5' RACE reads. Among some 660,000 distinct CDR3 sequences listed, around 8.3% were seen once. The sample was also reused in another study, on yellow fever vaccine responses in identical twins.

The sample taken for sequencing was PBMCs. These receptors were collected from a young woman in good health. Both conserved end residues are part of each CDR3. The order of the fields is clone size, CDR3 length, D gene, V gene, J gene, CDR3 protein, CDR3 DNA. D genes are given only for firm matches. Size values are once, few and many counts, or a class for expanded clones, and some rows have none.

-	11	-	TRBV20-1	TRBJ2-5	CSAPKMETQYF	TGCAGTGCCCCCAAGATGGAGACCCAGTACTTC
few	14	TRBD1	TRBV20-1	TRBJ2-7	CSARPSGTEYEQYF	TGCAGTGCCCGACCCTCCGGGACAGAGTACGAGCAGTACTTC
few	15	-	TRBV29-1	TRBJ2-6	CSVSKVTSGANVLTF	TGCAGCGTTTCGAAGGTCACCTCTGGGGCCAACGTCCTGACTTTC
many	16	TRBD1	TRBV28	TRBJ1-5	CASRGRDRESGQPQHF	TGTGCCAGCAGGGGGAGGGACAGGGAGAGCGGTCAGCCCCAGCATTTT
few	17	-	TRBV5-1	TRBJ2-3	CASSLDEAVLGTDTQYF	TGCGCCAGCAGCTTGGACGAAGCGGTTCTGGGCACAGATACGCAGTATTTT
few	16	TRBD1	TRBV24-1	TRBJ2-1	CATSDHTMDRDNEQFF	TGTGCCACCAGTGACCATACAATGGACAGGGATAATGAGCAGTTCTTC
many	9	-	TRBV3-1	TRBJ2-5	CASGETQYF	TGTGCCAGCGGTGAGACCCAGTACTTC
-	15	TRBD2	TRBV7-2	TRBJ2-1	CASSLNWLAGNEQFF	TGTGCCAGCAGCTTAAATTGGTTAGCGGGTAATGAGCAGTTCTTC
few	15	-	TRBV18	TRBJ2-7	CASSRDPGTADEQYF	TGTGCCAGCTCACGCGACCCAGGGACGGCTGACGAGCAGTACTTC
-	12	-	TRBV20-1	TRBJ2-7	CSARGGVGEQYF	TGCAGTGCTAGAGGTGGGGTCGGTGAGCAGTACTTC
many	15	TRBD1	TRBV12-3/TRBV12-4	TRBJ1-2	CASSRAGQPHYGYTF	TGTGCCAGCAGTCGAGCGGGACAGCCCCACTATGGCTACACCTTC
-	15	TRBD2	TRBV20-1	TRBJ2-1	CSAPPAAGNGNEQFF	TGCAGTGCCCCTCCGGCAGCGGGAAATGGGAATGAGCAGTTCTTC
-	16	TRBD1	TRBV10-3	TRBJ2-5	CAISLLRDRLLETQYF	TGTGCCATCAGTTTACTCCGGGACAGGTTACTGGAGACCCAGTACTTC
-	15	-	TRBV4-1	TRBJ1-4	CASSPDGTLNEKLFF	TGCGCCAGCAGCCCAGACGGGACCCTTAATGAAAAACTGTTTTTT
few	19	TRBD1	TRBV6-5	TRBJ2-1	CASSYTGTGGLLNYNEQFF	TGTGCCAGCAGTTACACTGGGACAGGGGGACTTCTAAATTACAATGAGCAGTTCTTC
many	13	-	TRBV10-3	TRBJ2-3	CAITPRATDTQYF	TGTGCCATCACCCCCCGGGCCACAGATACGCAGTATTTT
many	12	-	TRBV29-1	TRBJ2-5	CSVSQAQETQYF	TGCAGCGTTTCCCAGGCGCAAGAGACCCAGTACTTC
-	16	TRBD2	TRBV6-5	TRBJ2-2	CASSYMLAANTGELFF	TGTGCCAGCAGTTACATGCTAGCGGCGAACACCGGGGAGCTGTTTTTT
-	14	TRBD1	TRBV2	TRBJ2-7	CANFHRDRVSEQYF	TGTGCCAACTTTCACCGGGACAGGGTTTCCGAGCAGTACTTC
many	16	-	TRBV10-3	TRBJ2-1	CAISEPRAASTNEQFF	TGTGCCATCAGTGAGCCCAGGGCCGCCTCTACAAATGAGCAGTTCTTC
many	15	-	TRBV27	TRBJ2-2	CASSDSGLNTGELFF	TGTGCCAGCAGTGACTCCGGGTTGAACACCGGGGAGCTGTTTTTT
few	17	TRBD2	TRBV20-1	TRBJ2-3	CSARGTSGGRSTDTQYF	TGCAGTGCTAGAGGGACTAGCGGGGGGCGTAGCACAGATACGCAGTATTTT
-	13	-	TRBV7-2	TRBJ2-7	CASSSGLRFEQYF	TGTGCCAGCAGCTCGGGACTTCGATTCGAGCAGTACTTC
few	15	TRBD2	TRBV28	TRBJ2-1	CASSSSGTWLWEQFF	TGTGCCAGCAGTTCTAGCGGGACCTGGCTATGGGAGCAGTTCTTC
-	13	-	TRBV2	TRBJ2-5	CASTRDAQETQYF	TGTGCCAGCACCCGGGACGCCCAAGAGACCCAGTACTTC
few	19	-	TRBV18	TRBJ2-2	CASSQSQLRGQSNTGELFF	TGTGCCAGCTCTCAGTCACAGCTTAGAGGACAGAGCAACACCGGGGAGCTGTTTTTT
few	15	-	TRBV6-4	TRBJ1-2	CASSPLGFVNYGYTF	TGTGCCAGCAGTCCCCTGGGCTTTGTTAACTATGGCTACACCTTC
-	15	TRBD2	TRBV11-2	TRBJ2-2	CASSRLAGEAGELFF	TGTGCCAGCAGCCGACTAGCGGGAGAAGCCGGGGAGCTGTTTTTT
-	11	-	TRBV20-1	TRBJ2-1	CSAAGANEQFF	TGCAGTGCTGCCGGCGCCAATGAGCAGTTCTTC
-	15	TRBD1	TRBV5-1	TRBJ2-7	CASRWDSTLTWGQYF	TGCGCCAGCAGGTGGGACAGCACTCTCACTTGGGGGCAGTACTTC
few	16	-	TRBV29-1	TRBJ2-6	CSVIPGKGSGANVLTF	TGCAGCGTTATTCCAGGAAAGGGTTCTGGGGCCAACGTCCTGACTTTC
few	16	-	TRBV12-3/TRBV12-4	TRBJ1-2	CASSLPLGATDYGYTF	TGTGCCAGCAGTTTACCCCTTGGGGCGACTGACTATGGCTACACCTTC
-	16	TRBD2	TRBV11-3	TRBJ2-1	CASSARTSGTYNEQFF	TGTGCCAGCAGCGCCCGGACTAGCGGGACCTACAATGAGCAGTTCTTC
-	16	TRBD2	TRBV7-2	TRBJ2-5	CASSLGLAEQQETQYF	TGTGCCAGCAGCTTGGGCCTAGCGGAGCAACAAGAGACCCAGTACTTC
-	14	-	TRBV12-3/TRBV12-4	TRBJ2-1	CASRPLVSYNEQFF	TGTGCCAGCCGCCCGCTGGTCTCCTACAATGAGCAGTTCTTC
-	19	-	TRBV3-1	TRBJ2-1	CASSPIRSPGRSSPNEQFF	TGTGCCAGCAGCCCGATTCGATCCCCCGGGCGATCGTCACCCAATGAGCAGTTCTTC
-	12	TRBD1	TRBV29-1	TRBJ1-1	CSGWTGPTEAFF	TGCAGCGGATGGACAGGGCCCACTGAAGCTTTCTTT
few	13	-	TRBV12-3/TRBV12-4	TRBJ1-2	CASSLKGRGGYTF	TGTGCCAGCAGTTTAAAGGGTCGGGGTGGCTACACCTTC
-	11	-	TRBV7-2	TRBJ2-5	CASSFPPDLYF	TGTGCCAGCAGCTTCCCTCCCGACTTGTACTTC
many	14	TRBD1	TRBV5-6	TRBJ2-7	CASSLERQGYEQYF	TGTGCCAGCAGCTTGGAAAGACAGGGCTACGAGCAGTACTTC
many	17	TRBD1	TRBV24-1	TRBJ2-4	CATSDPDRPGTENVQYF	TGTGCCACCAGTGACCCGGACAGGCCTGGCACTGAAAACGTTCAGTACTTC
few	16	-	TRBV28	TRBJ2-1	CASSLMGSSSYNEQFF	TGTGCCAGCAGTTTAATGGGCTCCAGCTCCTACAATGAGCAGTTCTTC
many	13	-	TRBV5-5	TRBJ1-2	CASSLDRARGYTF	TGTGCCAGCAGCTTGGACAGGGCAAGGGGCTACACCTTC
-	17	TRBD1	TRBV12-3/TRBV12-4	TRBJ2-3	CASSFSPGTGGTDTQYF	TGTGCCAGCAGTTTTTCCCCCGGGACAGGGGGCACAGATACGCAGTATTTT
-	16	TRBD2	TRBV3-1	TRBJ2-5	CASSHSGGAFQETQYF	TGTGCCAGCAGCCACAGCGGGGGGGCGTTTCAAGAGACCCAGTACTTC
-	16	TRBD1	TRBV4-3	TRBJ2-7	CASSQDRDSYSYEQYF	TGCGCCAGCAGCCAGGACCGGGACAGTTACTCCTACGAGCAGTACTTC
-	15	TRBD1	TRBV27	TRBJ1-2	CASSLYGQGNYGYTF	TGTGCCAGCAGTTTATACGGACAGGGCAACTATGGCTACACCTTC
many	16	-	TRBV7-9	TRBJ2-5	CASSHLLDRYGETQYF	TGTGCCAGCAGCCATCTGTTAGACCGATACGGAGAGACCCAGTACTTC
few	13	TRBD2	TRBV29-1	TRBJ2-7	CSVTTSGGYEQYF	TGCAGCGTCACGACTAGCGGGGGTTACGAGCAGTACTTC
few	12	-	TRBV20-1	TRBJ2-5	CSARLFQETQYF	TGCAGTGCTAGACTGTTCCAAGAGACCCAGTACTTC
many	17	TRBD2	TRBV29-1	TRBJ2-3	CSGTGTSGSRGTDTQYF	TGCAGCGGAACCGGGACTAGCGGGAGTAGAGGCACAGATACGCAGTATTTT
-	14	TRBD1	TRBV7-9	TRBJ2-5	CASNSDRYQETQYF	TGTGCCAGCAACTCGGACAGGTACCAAGAGACCCAGTACTTC
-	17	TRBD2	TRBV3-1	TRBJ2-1	CASSQDVPSGKGHEQFF	TGTGCCAGCAGCCAAGATGTACCTAGCGGGAAGGGTCATGAGCAGTTCTTC